These 25 T cell receptor beta chains share one sample of origin, sequenced in a study of graft-versus-host responses after intestinal transplantation. These receptors have no known antigen. Clones were read by immunoSEQ multiplex PCR, and TCRdb kept only the in-frame ones, dropping some. Of 40,000 to 55,000 clones in the sample, roughly 83% are singletons; the top ten hold 0.46%. The sample was unstimulated CD4+ T cells sorted from spleen or lymph node cells, taken before transplant. The receptors were gathered from a human donor who was the organ donor for an intestinal transplant.

This clone occurred once. This chain links TRBV4-2 with TRBJ2-1; the match to TRBD2 covers 9 bases. Germline V lookup: CDR1 LGHNA, CDR2 YNFKEQ. V shed 4 bases, J shed 2 bases, and the junction held 9 bases outside the gene matches. The CDR3 totals 17 residues. CDR3 protein: CASSPRAREGPYNEQFF. CDR3 in DNA: TGTGCCAGCAGCCCTCGGGCGCGGGAGGGCCCCTACAATGAGCAGTTCTTC.

This clone was observed a handful of times. This rearrangement joins TRBV19 to TRBJ2-6; weak D call: TRBD1 (6 bases). V was cut by 2 bases and J by 3 bases, with 8 bases left in between. This CDR3 contains 15 residues. Germline CDR1 LNHDA, CDR2 SQIVND (reference sequence). The CDR3 loop is CASSISGVGANVLTF. CDR3 nucleotide sequence: TGTGCCAGTAGTATATCAGGGGTTGGGGCCAACGTCCTGACTTTC.

This chain connects TRBV11-3 to TRBJ2-1; the match to TRBD2 covers 8 bases. The V and J ends lost 5 bases and 6 bases, in that order; junction bases with no gene match: 12. CDR1 is SGHNT, CDR2 YENEEA, per germline. This CDR3 spans 16 amino acids. The CDR3 nucleotides are TGTGCCAGCAGCCTGACCTTCGGGGGGGCCGGCAATGAGCAGTTCTTC. This codes for CASSLTFGGAGNEQFF.

With regard to this clone: The DNA is left out, because the CDR3 cannot be placed on it with certainty; the CDR3 is given as TCRdb lists it. The V gene is TRBV11-3, the J gene TRBJ2-3; the table's D call, TRBD1, has no DNA check behind it. Germline values: CDR1 SGHNT, CDR2 YENEEA. Inclusive of both ends, the CDR3 amounts to 14 amino acids. The CDR3 reads CASSFGAGTPRWNF.

This chain uses TRBV4-3 with TRBJ2-3; possibly TRBD2 for D (6 bases). This CDR3 comprises 16 residues. Looked up from germline, CDR1 is LGHNA and CDR2 is YSLEER. The V end was cut by 0 bases, the J end by 0 bases, with 10 bases between. The CDR3 is CASSQELARSTDTQYF. CDR3 nucleotides: TGCGCCAGCAGCCAAGAACTAGCAAGAAGCACAGATACGCAGTATTTT.

The table lists this clone with a few counts. This rearrangement joins TRBV10-1 to TRBJ2-4; TRBD1 aligns across 7 bases. The CDR3 has 12 residues. The V gene's germline CDR1 is WNHNN and CDR2 SYGVQD (reference sequence). The ends lost 4 bases at V and 6 bases at J; junction bases unmatched: 0. DNA of the CDR3: TGCGCCAGCAGTGGACAGGGAAACATTCAGTACTTC. This translates into CASSGQGNIQYF.

The rearrangement uses TRBV6-1 and TRBJ1-4, with D unclear. Germline lookup yields CDR1 MNHNS and CDR2 SASEGT. V lost 3 bases, J lost 14 bases, and 10 bases lay in between. The CDR3 length is 11 residues. CDR3 loop: CASSELQRLFF. CDR3 nucleotide sequence: TGTGCCAGCAGTGAGCTACAGAGGCTGTTTTTT.

In its sample, this clone was seen a few times. This rearrangement joins TRBV4-3 to TRBJ1-2; unclear D gene. Deletions cut 0 bases from V and 4 bases from J, with 3 bases between. The CDR3 sequence is 12 residues long. The V gene's germline CDR1 is LGHNA and CDR2 YSLEER. As DNA, the CDR3 is TGCGCCAGCAGCCAAGACGGCTATGGCTACACCTTC. It yields the protein CASSQDGYGYTF.

The chain recombines TRBV4-3 with TRBJ2-1; D not certain. This CDR3 contains 16 residues. Germline CDR1 LGHNA, CDR2 YSLEER. Trimming pared 0 bases from V and 0 bases from J, leaving 9 bases between. CDR3 sequence (DNA): TGCGCCAGCAGCCAAGAAGGGCTCTCCTCCTACAATGAGCAGTTCTTC. Translation gives CASSQEGLSSYNEQFF.

This chain uses TRBV19 with TRBJ2-2; 14 bases are a match to TRBD2. Germline CDR1 is LNHDA and CDR2 is SQIVND (reference sequence). The CDR3 is made up of 18 amino acids. J was trimmed by 0 bases and V by 8 bases; bases with no gene match: 8. This CDR3 is CASSPGGLAGANTGELFF. The CDR3 nucleotides read TGTGCCAGTTCCCCCGGGGGACTAGCGGGGGCGAACACCGGGGAGCTGTTTTTT.

The J gene is TRBJ1-2, the V gene TRBV5-4, with D perhaps TRBD1 (6 bases). Trimming cost V 0 bases and J 0 bases, with 18 bases left between them. The CDR3 has 18 residues. From germline, CDR1 is SGHNT and CDR2 YYREEE (reference sequence). Here the CDR3 reads CASSLVDWTVQANYGYTF. The CDR3 region has the DNA TGTGCCAGCAGCTTGGTTGATTGGACAGTCCAAGCTAACTATGGCTACACCTTC.

The rearrangement uses TRBV9 and TRBJ2-1, with D perhaps TRBD1 (6 bases). The V and J ends lost 6 bases and 3 bases respectively, with 13 bases between them. Germline V lookup: CDR1 SGDLS, CDR2 YYNGEE. CDR3 length equals 14 residues. Written as DNA, the CDR3 is TGTGCCAGCACCCCGCAGGGGATCTACAATGAGCAGTTCTTC. It encodes CASTPQGIYNEQFF.

The table lists this clone with a count of one. V is TRBV5-1 and J is TRBJ1-1; no definite D call. This CDR3 comprises 14 residues. From germline, CDR1 is SGHRS and CDR2 YFSETQ. The V end was cut by 0 bases, the J end by 5 bases, with 11 bases between. The chain's CDR3 is CASSLEGLGTEAFF. CDR3 nucleotides: TGCGCCAGCAGCTTGGAGGGATTGGGGACTGAAGCTTTCTTT. The complete variable domain, with remaining parts taken from reference TRBV5-1 and TRBJ1-1, reads KAGVTQTPRYLIKTRGQQVTLSCSPISGHRSVSWYQQTPGQGLQFLFEYFSETQRNKGNFPGRFSGRQFSNSRSEMNVSTLELGDSALYLCASSLEGLGTEAFFGQGTRLTVV.

This clone was counted once. This CDR3 reads CASRRQGAQETQYF. The CDR3 DNA reads TGTGCCAGCAGGAGACAGGGGGCCCAAGAGACCCAGTACTTC. The rearrangement links TRBV7-2 to TRBJ2-5; 10 bases are shared with TRBD1. V trimming: 6 bases; J trimming: 1 base; junction bases outside the gene matches: 2. The CDR3 has 14 residues. Germline CDR1 is SGHTA and CDR2 is FQGNSA. The full variable domain, completed using reference TRBV7-2 and TRBJ2-5, is GAGVSQSPSNKVTEKGKDVELRCDPISGHTALYWYRQSLGQGLEFLIYFQGNSAPDKSGLPSDRFSAERTGGSVSTLTIQRTQQEDSAVYLCASRRQGAQETQYFGPGTRLLVL.

The chain is built from TRBV6-4 and TRBJ1-1; D remains unclear. In germline, CDR1 is MRHNA, CDR2 SNTAGT. The CDR3 covers 14 residues. V lost 4 bases, J lost 6 bases, and 15 bases lay in between. CDR3 bases: TGTGCCAGCAGTGGAGGAGGGAGTTCGGCTGAAGCTTTCTTT. The encoded protein is CASSGGGSSAEAFF.

The chain has TRBV7-9 and TRBJ2-7; D is possibly TRBD1 or TRBD2 (5 bases each). The CDR3 covers 11 residues. CDR1 and CDR2 from the germline V gene are SEHNR and FQNEAQ (reference sequence). V lost 3 bases to trimming and J lost 5 bases, with 5 bases between them. The CDR3 region is CASSLGDEQYF. CDR3 nucleotide sequence: TGTGCCAGCAGCTTGGGGGACGAGCAGTACTTC.

Only one count was recorded for this clone. CDR3 sequence reads: CATSRDEAGSFANYGYTF. Written as DNA, the CDR3 is TGTGCCACCAGCAGAGATGAGGCAGGGTCTTTTGCTAACTATGGCTACACCTTC. The chain links TRBV15 to TRBJ1-2, with a tentative D call TRBD1 (5 bases). Germline V lookup: CDR1 LNHNV, CDR2 YYDKDF (reference sequence). V lost 0 bases and J 0 bases, leaving 17 bases between the germline ends. The CDR3 totals 18 residues.

The chain is built from TRBV7-8 and TRBJ2-7, with a possible D match to TRBD1 (6 bases). This CDR3 contains 14 residues. Germline loops: CDR1 SGHVS, CDR2 FQNEAQ. Trimming shortened V by 5 bases and J by 2 bases, and 13 bases separated the two germline ends. CDR3 residues: CASSKLAGAYEQYF. CDR3 nucleotide sequence: TGTGCCAGCAGCAAGCTGGCAGGGGCCTACGAGCAGTACTTC.

The chain carries TRBV6-1 and TRBJ1-5, with D possibly TRBD1 on 6 matching bases. This CDR3 comprises 14 residues. The germline V gene encodes CDR1 MNHNS and CDR2 SASEGT. Trimming took 10 bases from V and 0 from J, leaving 13 bases between them. The chain's CDR3 is CAIEWGASNQPQHF. CDR3 sequence (DNA): TGTGCCATCGAGTGGGGGGCTAGCAATCAGCCCCAGCATTTT.

The chain links TRBV19 to TRBJ1-2; no clear D gene. V was cut by 5 bases and J by 2 bases, with 6 bases left in between. The germline V gene has CDR1 LNHDA and CDR2 SQIVND (reference sequence). This CDR3 has 12 amino acids. The CDR3 sequence is CASSGQNYGYTF. CDR3 bases: TGTGCCAGTAGTGGGCAGAACTATGGCTACACCTTC.

V usage is TRBV5-4 and J usage is TRBJ1-2; TRBD1 matches 7 bases. The CDR3 is 12 residues long. V dropped 5 bases and J dropped 7; count of bases not matched to a gene: 5. The germline V gene has CDR1 SGHNT and CDR2 YYREEE (reference sequence). The CDR3: CASSLSGGGYTF. As DNA, the CDR3 is TGTGCCAGCAGTCTCTCAGGGGGTGGCTACACCTTC. Combining the CDR3 with reference TRBV5-4 and TRBJ1-2 gives the whole variable domain ETGVTQSPTHLIKTRGQQVTLRCSSQSGHNTVSWYQQALGQGPQFIFQYYREEENGRGNFPPRFSGLQFPNYSSELNVNALELDDSALYLCASSLSGGGYTFGSGTRLTVV.

As for this clone: Different DNA sequences within this sample yield the same CDR3. The V call is TRBV19, the J call TRBJ1-5; TRBD1 is a possible D gene (5 bases). The CDR3 has 15 amino acids. V dropped 11 bases and J dropped 1 base, with 18 bases sitting between them. From germline, CDR1 is LNHDA and CDR2 SQIVND (reference sequence). The CDR3 here is CAGGSGVGSNQPQHF. In nucleotides, the CDR3 is TGTGCCGGTGGGTCGGGGGTTGGGAGCAATCAGCCCCAGCATTTT.

The rearrangement uses TRBV19 and TRBJ1-2, with TRBD1 identical over 7 bases. After removal of 4 bases from V and 2 bases from J, the junction contained 4 bases not matched to a gene. This CDR3 is built from 14 residues. The germline V gene encodes CDR1 LNHDA and CDR2 SQIVND (reference sequence). The CDR3 here is CASSTLQGNYGYTF. DNA of the CDR3: TGTGCCAGTAGTACATTACAGGGGAACTATGGCTACACCTTC.

The chain links TRBV25-1 to TRBJ1-5; the match to TRBD1 covers 9 bases. The trim removed 1 base at V and 1 base at J, leaving 2 bases unmatched. The CDR3 runs to 16 residues. Germline values: CDR1 MGHDK, CDR2 SYGVNS. CDR3 bases: TGTGCCAGCAGTGAATCCGGGACAGGGAGCAATCAGCCCCAGCATTTT. Its translation: CASSESGTGSNQPQHF. The full variable domain, rest sourced from reference TRBV25-1 and TRBJ1-5, is EADIYQTPRYLVIGTGKKITLECSQTMGHDKMYWYQQDPGMELHLIHYSYGVNSTEKGDLSSESTVSRIRTEHFPLTLESARPSHTSQYLCASSESGTGSNQPQHFGDGTRLSIL.

The genes are TRBV7-6 and TRBJ2-3, with 9 bases lining up with TRBD2. J was trimmed by 6 bases and V by 1 base; bases with no gene match: 5. CDR1 is SGHVS and CDR2 is FNYEAQ in the germline V gene. The CDR3 sequence is 15 residues long. The CDR3 reads CASSLGGGATDTQYF. The CDR3 DNA is TGTGCCAGCAGCTTAGGCGGGGGGGCCACCGATACGCAGTATTTT.